This T cell receptor (beta chain) derives from a study of OX40 agonist ivuxolimab in advanced cancers. Study background: Roughly two fifths of patients had received prior checkpoint inhibitor therapy.

Study-wide results and caveats: Both CD4+ and CD8+ T cell populations in blood had undergone clonal expansion by week 6 at 0.1 to 3.0 mg/kg.

Germline V gene sequence: CDR1 SGHTA, CDR2 FQGNSA. The CDR3 runs 12 residues. Deletions cut 10 bases from V and 1 base from J, with 10 bases between. In regard to this clone: The antigen is undetermined.

Measured with immunoSEQ multiplex PCR; TCRdb has only the in-frame clones, and not every one. The sample records approximately 98,000 clones, about 80% being singletons. Sequences were derived from CD4+ or CD8+ T cells sorted from blood, sampled in a trial of the OX40 agonist ivuxolimab. This clonotype originated in an adult with an advanced solid tumor such as melanoma, head and neck, liver or kidney cancer. The chain is built from TRBV7-2 and TRBJ1-2; D not resolved. In DNA, the CDR3 is TGTGCCATAGAGTCGAATAACTATGGCTACACCTTC. Protein product: CAIESNNYGYTF.